The TCR beta chain under discussion was sequenced for a study of CD8 T cells in Susac syndrome (dated by TCRdb to the late 2010s). For context, the study as a whole: Among the Susac syndrome patients who were sequenced, clinically active disease was present in over 5 and clinical remission was observed in eight. At blood withdrawal, Susac syndrome patients were therapy-naive, treated with corticosteroids (with IVIg additionally given to some), or treated with IVIg alone. The study used repertoire sequencing to test whether antigen drove CD8+ T cell activation and differentiation in Susac syndrome. The study compared CD8+ T cell repertoire clonality among eleven to twelve healthy donors, 14 Susac syndrome patients and about 16 multiple sclerosis patients. The full study reports these points: Looking at Susac-specific public clones, the researchers identified fewer than 20 in the total CD8+ repertoire and four or five in the CD8+ TEMRA repertoire. Clonal expansion was seen in Susac syndrome CD8+ repertoires, peaking in CD8+ TEMRA cells and being greater in clinically active patients than in remitting ones. The study acknowledged that relatively few individuals were included in the TCR sequencing and HLA analysis.

This clonotype was seen a few times. It has no known antigen specificity. No per-base quality is available; no much larger clone lies one base away. Peripheral blood CD8+ and CD4+ T cells from healthy donors, Susac syndrome patients and multiple sclerosis patients were profiled using high-throughput TCR beta sequencing. Susac syndrome patients met recently defined diagnostic criteria for definite or probable disease. Bulk CD8+ and CD4+ T cells were purified by magnetic negative isolation, whereas CD8+ TEMRA cells were enriched by FACS. Blood was collected in EDTA tubes and processed within 24 hours, with PBMCs isolated through density gradient centrifugation. PBMCs intended for TCR sequencing were frozen in liquid nitrogen and were later thawed in a 37 degrees C water bath. Purity of sorted or isolated CD4+, CD8+ and CD8+ TEMRA cells was at least 90%. V and J lose 0 bases and 4 bases, and a span of 5 bases separates them. CDR1 and CDR2 (SGDLS, YYNGEE) derive from the germline V gene. The CDR3 goes from the cysteine to the phenylalanine over 13 residues. Only the CDR3 region is kept as DNA, spanning 39 bases read in frame from base 1.

RNA was extracted with the RNeasy kit and roughly 0.45 to 1 ug was reverse transcribed using random hexamers. TCR beta CDR3 regions were amplified with the immunoSEQ multiplex PCR assay covering 54 Vbeta and 13 Jbeta segments. To correct PCR amplification bias, a synthetic template baseline was used for both primer optimization and computational correction. The paper's processing steps were these. Reads were annotated to V, D and J genes according to IMGT and were analyzed with immunoSEQ Analyzer, with only productive sequences retained. To calculate clonality, Shannon entropy was normalized by log2 of the number of productive unique sequences and then subtracted from one. For each patient and control, public and private clones were evaluated among the 100 most prevalent clones. Clones were defined as Susac-specific if absent from the healthy and MS cohorts, from 1052 published viral clones and from other ImmuneACCESS disease sequences. The public sequencing data were trimmed at Q25 with fastp and processed into clonotypes with MiXCR by TCRdb, which kept only in-frame beta chains. All rows with the same CDR3 protein become a single entry with the most common DNA and genes. The authors' filters were not applied to this entry. A total of roughly 190,000 distinct CDR3 sequences appear in this sample, around 95% of them only once. The ten largest make up around 0.15% of the sample.

The chain is assembled from TRBV9 and TRBJ2-1; the D gene is unclear. The material sequenced was CD8+ T cells from PBMCs. This receptor was identified in a human donor with Susac syndrome. This receptor carries the CDR3 CASSVGSYNEQFF. The nucleotide sequence is given as TGTGCCAGCAGCGTAGGCTCGTACAATGAGCAGTTCTTC.